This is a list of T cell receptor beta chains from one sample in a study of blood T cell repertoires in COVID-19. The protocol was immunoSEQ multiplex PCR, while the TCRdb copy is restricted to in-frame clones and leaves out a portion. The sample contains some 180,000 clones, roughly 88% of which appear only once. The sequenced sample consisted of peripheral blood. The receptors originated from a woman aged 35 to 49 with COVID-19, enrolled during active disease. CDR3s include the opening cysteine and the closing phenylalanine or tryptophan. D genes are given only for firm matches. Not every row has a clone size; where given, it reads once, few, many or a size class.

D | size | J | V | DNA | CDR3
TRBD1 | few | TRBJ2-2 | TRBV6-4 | TGTGCCAGCAGTGGGACAGGGGGCACCGGGGAGCTGTTTTTT | CASSGTGGTGELFF
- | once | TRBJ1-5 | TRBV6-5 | TGTGCCAGCAGTTTGTTTCAGGGAATGAGTCAGCCCCAGCATTTT | CASSLFQGMSQPQHF
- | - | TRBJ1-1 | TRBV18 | TGTGCCAGCTCAAAGGTGAGGACTGAAGCTTTCTTT | CASSKVRTEAFF
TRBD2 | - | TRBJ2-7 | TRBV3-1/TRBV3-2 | TGTGCCAGCAGCCAAGATGGGCTAGCGGGAGTCGAGCAGTACTTC | CASSQDGLAGVEQYF
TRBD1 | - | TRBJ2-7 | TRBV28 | TGTGCCAGCAGCCCGACAGGGTTTAACAACGAGCAGTACTTC | CASSPTGFNNEQYF
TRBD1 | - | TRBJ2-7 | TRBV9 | TGTGCCAGCAGCGTAGGAGGGGACAGGAGATCTAGCTCCTACGAGCAGTACTTC | CASSVGGDRRSSSYEQYF
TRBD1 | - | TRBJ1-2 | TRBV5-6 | TGTGCCAGCAGCTCGGACAGGGGCCTTTCCCCCTATGGCTACACCTTC | CASSSDRGLSPYGYTF
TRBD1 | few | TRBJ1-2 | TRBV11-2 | TGTGCCAGCAGCTTACAGGGACAGGGGTATGGCTACACCTTC | CASSLQGQGYGYTF
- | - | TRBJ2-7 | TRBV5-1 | TGCGCCAGCACGGGAGGGGGCTGCGAGCAGTACTTC | CASTGGGCEQYF
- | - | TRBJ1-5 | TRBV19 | TGTGCCAGTAGTATATACCCGAGGAGGAGCAATCAGCCCCAGCATTTT | CASSIYPRRSNQPQHF
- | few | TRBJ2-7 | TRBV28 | TGTGCCAGCAGTTCGTGGAGCTACGAGCAGTACTTC | CASSSWSYEQYF
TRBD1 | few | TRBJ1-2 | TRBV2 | TGTGCCAGCACTGGACAGGGGGATGGCTACACCTTC | CASTGQGDGYTF
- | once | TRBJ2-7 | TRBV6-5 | TGTGCCAGCAGTCCCGGTAGGGGCGGCGAGCAGTACTTC | CASSPGRGGEQYF
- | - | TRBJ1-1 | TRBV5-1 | TGCGCCAGCGCGAACAGCTTGAACACTGAAGCTTTCTTT | CASANSLNTEAFF
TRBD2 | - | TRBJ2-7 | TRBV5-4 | TGTGCCAGCAGCTTAGGCTGGTCGGGGGGGATATACGAGCAGTACTTC | CASSLGWSGGIYEQYF
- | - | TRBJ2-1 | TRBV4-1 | TGCGCCAGCAGCCTCCGGGAGACCTACAATGAGCAGTTCTTC | CASSLRETYNEQFF
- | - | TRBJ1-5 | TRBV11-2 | TGTGCCAGCAGCAGGGGGGGCGGCAATCAGCCCCAGCATTTT | CASSRGGGNQPQHF